A single sample gave rise to the 30 T cell receptor beta chains below, sequenced in a study of cytomegalovirus exposure and HLA in healthy donors. The PCR had 60 Vbeta and 13 Jbeta primers. Profiling relied on immunoSEQ multiplex PCR, and the TCRdb table lists in-frame clones only, not all of them. The sample has some 130,000 clones, around 80% seen once. The sequenced sample was PBMCs. The receptors were sampled from a man in his forties in good health and CMV-seropositive.

This clone was counted only a few times. This sequence joins TRBV11-3 and TRBJ1-1; 9 bases map to TRBD1. Per the germline V gene, CDR1 is SGHNT and CDR2 is YENEEA. The junction had 7 bases not matched to a gene; V was cut back by 4 bases and J by 4 bases. The CDR3 totals 15 residues. The CDR3 DNA reads TGTGCCAGCAGCTCGGGACAGGGTGGGAGCACTGAAGCTTTCTTT. Amino acids: CASSSGQGGSTEAFF.

This sequence joins TRBV5-1 and TRBJ2-7; 8 bases are a match to TRBD2. The CDR3 spans 15 residues. The V segment lost 0 bases and the J segment 4 bases; nucleotides outside the gene matches: 6. From germline, CDR1 is SGHRS and CDR2 YFSETQ. The CDR3 coding sequence is TGCGCCAGCAGCTTGGAGCCGACTAGCGTTTACGAGCAGTACTTC. Amino acid sequence: CASSLEPTSVYEQYF.

The gene calls are TRBV5-1 and TRBJ1-1, with D hard to call. Germline CDR1 and CDR2: SGHRS and YFSETQ. CDR3 length: 13 residues. The V and J ends lost 5 bases and 0 bases respectively, with 8 bases between them. The CDR3 coding sequence is TGCGCCAGCAGGGCTCAGGTGAACACTGAAGCTTTCTTT. Translated, it gives CASRAQVNTEAFF. Drawing the rest from reference TRBV5-1 and TRBJ1-1, the complete variable domain is KAGVTQTPRYLIKTRGQQVTLSCSPISGHRSVSWYQQTPGQGLQFLFEYFSETQRNKGNFPGRFSGRQFSNSRSEMNVSTLELGDSALYLCASRAQVNTEAFFGQGTRLTVV.

The rearrangement uses TRBV20-1 and TRBJ1-5; the D is unclear. Deletions cut 6 bases from V and 0 bases from J, with 3 bases between. CDR3 length equals 11 residues. The germline V gene encodes CDR1 DFQATT and CDR2 SNEGSKA (reference sequence). The DNA for the CDR3 is TGCAGTGCCAGTAGCAATCAGCCCCAGCATTTT. As protein: CSASSNQPQHF.

As for this clone: Mismatch with germline at one junction end may stem from a read error. The chain uses TRBV18 and TRBJ2-7, with TRBD2 as a possible D gene (5 bases). Germline CDR1 reads KGHSH; CDR2 reads LQKENI. The CDR3 covers 11 residues. CDR3 bases: TGTGCCAGCTCTACGGGATACGAGCAGTGCTTC. Amino acid sequence: CASSTGYEQCF.

The rearrangement links TRBV5-1 to TRBJ2-1; perhaps TRBD2 as D (6 bases). Trimming left V 1 base short and J 4 bases short, with 15 bases between. The CDR3 consists of 16 residues. Per germline, CDR1 SGHRS and CDR2 YFSETQ. The CDR3 bases are TGCGCCAGCAGCTTGTTGGGAGGACTACCATACAATGAGCAGTTCTTC. Translated, it gives CASSLLGGLPYNEQFF. The full variable domain, its missing parts supplied by reference TRBV5-1 and TRBJ2-1, is KAGVTQTPRYLIKTRGQQVTLSCSPISGHRSVSWYQQTPGQGLQFLFEYFSETQRNKGNFPGRFSGRQFSNSRSEMNVSTLELGDSALYLCASSLLGGLPYNEQFFGPGTRLTVL.

The genes are TRBV9 and TRBJ2-3; D remains ambiguous. V lost 0 bases to trimming and J lost 0 bases, with 5 bases between them. Germline CDR1 is SGDLS and CDR2 is YYNGEE. The CDR3 loop spans 14 amino acids. CDR3 nucleotides: TGTGCCAGCAGCGTAGCCAGGAGCACAGATACGCAGTATTTT. Residues: CASSVARSTDTQYF.

This clone was counted a few times. The V call is TRBV27, the J call TRBJ2-7; D may be TRBD1 (6 bases). The CDR3 is 16 amino acids. Trimming pared 4 bases from V and 0 bases from J, leaving 16 bases between. In germline, CDR1 is MNHEY, CDR2 SMNVEV (reference sequence). The CDR3 reads CASSYQGDTNSYEQYF. The CDR3 nucleotides read TGTGCCAGCAGTTACCAAGGGGACACCAACTCCTACGAGCAGTACTTC.

J is TRBJ1-4 and V is TRBV28, with D maybe TRBD1 (6 bases). Looked up from germline, CDR1 is MDHEN and CDR2 is SYDVKM. The length of the CDR3 is 14 residues. V lost 6 bases, J lost 2 bases, and 10 bases lay in between. CDR3 amino acids: CASREGGTNEKLFF. CDR3 sequence (DNA): TGTGCCAGCAGGGAGGGGGGGACTAATGAAAAACTGTTTTTT.

The chain employs TRBV29-1 and TRBJ1-1; D is ambiguous. Trimming took 8 bases from V and 0 from J, leaving 16 bases between them. Germline CDR1 reads SQVTM; CDR2 reads ANQGSEA. The CDR3 length is 14 residues. DNA of the CDR3: TGCAGCCTTTCGCCGGCGGGTATGAACACTGAAGCTTTCTTT. This codes for CSLSPAGMNTEAFF. Using reference TRBV29-1 and TRBJ1-1 for the parts outside the CDR3, the full variable domain is SAVISQKPSRDICQRGTSLTIQCQVDSQVTMMFWYRQQPGQSLTLIATANQGSEATYESGFVIDKFPISRPNLTFSTLTVSNMSPEDSSIYLCSLSPAGMNTEAFFGQGTRLTVV.

The gene calls are TRBV11-1 and TRBJ2-1; 8 bases match TRBD2. Germline V gene lookup returns CDR1 SGHAT and CDR2 FQDESV (reference sequence). The CDR3 spans 15 residues. V shed 5 bases, J shed 3 bases, and the junction held 6 bases outside the gene matches. CDR3 DNA sequence: TGTGCCAGCAGCCGAGCGGGAGCCGACTACAATGAGCAGTTCTTC. Encoded protein: CASSRAGADYNEQFF.

The chain carries TRBV21-1 and TRBJ2-7; the table's D call, TRBD2, was not checked against the DNA. TRBV21-1 represents a pseudogene. CDR3 size: 14 residues. CDR3 in amino acids: CASSGRAEPYEQYF. In DNA form, the CDR3 reads TGTGCCAGCAGCGGGAGAGCGGAACCCTACGAGCAGTACTTC.

This chain links TRBV5-1 with TRBJ2-3; D not certain. The V end was cut by 0 bases, the J end by 5 bases, with 4 bases between. The CDR3 loop spans 12 amino acids. The germline V gene encodes CDR1 SGHRS and CDR2 YFSETQ. The CDR3 region has the DNA TGCGCCAGCAGCTTGGGACTAGATACGCAGTATTTT. As protein: CASSLGLDTQYF. Drawing the rest from reference TRBV5-1 and TRBJ2-3, the complete variable domain is KAGVTQTPRYLIKTRGQQVTLSCSPISGHRSVSWYQQTPGQGLQFLFEYFSETQRNKGNFPGRFSGRQFSNSRSEMNVSTLELGDSALYLCASSLGLDTQYFGPGTRLTVL.

This chain links TRBV9 with TRBJ1-4; 10 bases align to TRBD1. The CDR3 totals 14 residues. V trimming: 4 bases; J trimming: 8 bases; junction bases outside the gene matches: 5. Germline V CDR1 and CDR2: SGDLS, YYNGEE. CDR3 nucleotide sequence: TGTGCCAGCAGCCCAGGGACAGGGGCGGAAAAACTGTTTTTT. Protein: CASSPGTGAEKLFF. Variable domain in full (rest from reference TRBV9 and TRBJ1-4): DSGVTQTPKHLITATGQRVTLRCSPRSGDLSVYWYQQSLDQGLQFLIQYYNGEERAKGNILERFSAQQFPDLHSELNLSSLELGDSALYFCASSPGTGAEKLFFGSGTQLSVL.

J is TRBJ2-5 and V is TRBV4-2; 9 bases fit TRBD2. The closer fit of TRBJ2-7 to the DNA end suggests the J call may be wrong. Germline CDR1 is LGHNA and CDR2 is YNFKEQ. This CDR3 has 16 amino acids. The CDR3 DNA reads TGTGCCAGCAGCCAAGAGAGGCGCGGGAGGGCCGGCGAGCAGTACTTC. Translating gives CASSQERRGRAGEQYF.

This rearrangement joins TRBV7-9 to TRBJ2-5; the match to TRBD1 covers 9 bases. Germline V gene data show CDR1 as SEHNR and CDR2 as FQNEAQ (reference sequence). J was trimmed by 1 base and V by 0 bases; bases with no gene match: 6. CDR3 size: 17 residues. The CDR3 coding sequence is TGTGCCAGCAGCTTAGCCGTTGGGACAGGGATCCAAGAGACCCAGTACTTC. Amino acid sequence: CASSLAVGTGIQETQYF.

The chain combines TRBV4-1 with TRBJ2-1, with 8 bases that match TRBD2. V shed 4 bases and J 8 bases; nucleotides not matched to a gene: 10. Germline assignment: CDR1 MGHRA and CDR2 YSYEKL. The CDR3 extends over 15 amino acids. The CDR3 loop reads CASSRGSSGFYEQFF. The DNA for the CDR3 is TGCGCCAGCAGCCGAGGGTCTAGCGGGTTCTATGAGCAGTTCTTC.

CDR3 protein: CASSLGLEGHEQYF. CDR3 DNA: TGTGCCAGCAGCTTGGGTCTAGAGGGCCACGAGCAGTACTTC. V and J are TRBV5-6 and TRBJ2-7, with a tentative D call TRBD2 (5 bases). Germline CDR1 reads SGHDT; CDR2 reads YYEEEE. V was cut by 0 bases and J by 5 bases, with 12 bases left in between. The CDR3 runs to 14 residues.

The CDR3 DNA reads TGTGCCTGGAGTGTACAGAGCCCCTATAATTCACCCCTCCACTTT. It yields the protein CAWSVQSPYNSPLHF. The chain has TRBV30 and TRBJ1-6; D is unclear. Germline CDR1 reads GTSNPN; CDR2 reads SVGIG (reference sequence). Trimming took 0 bases from V and 2 from J, leaving 8 bases between them. The CDR3 consists of 15 residues.

The V and J genes are TRBV10-3 and TRBJ2-7, with D possibly being TRBD2 (7 bases). In germline, CDR1 is ENHRY, CDR2 SYGVKD. V dropped 2 bases and J dropped 0 bases, with 11 bases sitting between them. The CDR3 length is 15 residues. CDR3 region: CAISERGGYSYEQYF. The DNA for the CDR3 is TGTGCCATCAGTGAGAGGGGGGGCTACTCCTACGAGCAGTACTTC.

This clone was seen only once. The V and J genes are TRBV7-6 and TRBJ1-1; TRBD1 is a possible D gene (5 bases). This CDR3 has 14 residues. V gave up 5 bases and J gave up 7 bases, with 17 bases separating them. Looked up from germline, CDR1 is SGHVS and CDR2 is FNYEAQ. The CDR3 reads CASSPRGGQGEAFF. The CDR3 DNA reads as TGTGCCAGCAGCCCCCGGGGAGGGCAGGGTGAAGCTTTCTTT.

The chain has TRBV6-5 and TRBJ2-7; D might be TRBD2 (6 bases). The length of the CDR3 is 15 residues. Trimming removed 4 bases at V and 4 bases at J, with 17 bases between. Germline V gene lookup returns CDR1 MNHEY and CDR2 SVGAGI. The CDR3 sequence: CASSFSLGDSYEQYF. In DNA form, the CDR3 reads TGTGCCAGCAGTTTTTCGTTAGGGGACTCATACGAGCAGTACTTC.

This chain joins TRBV6-6 and TRBJ1-2, with D tentatively TRBD1 (6 bases). The CDR3 runs to 13 residues. Trimming removed 5 bases at V and 2 bases at J, with 9 bases between. Per the germline V gene, CDR1 is MNHNY and CDR2 is SVGAGI (reference sequence). CDR3 loop: CASSEDRNYGYTF. Here the CDR3 DNA reads TGTGCCAGCAGTGAGGACAGAAACTATGGCTACACCTTC.

The CDR3 spells CASTSQGTGNTGELFF. CDR3 DNA sequence: TGTGCCAGTACCTCCCAGGGGACAGGGAACACCGGGGAGCTGTTTTTT. The J gene is TRBJ2-2, the V gene TRBV19; 8 positions agree with TRBD1. Germline V lookup: CDR1 LNHDA, CDR2 SQIVND (reference sequence). The CDR3 consists of 16 residues. Trimming at V came to 7 bases and at J to 1 base, leaving 8 bases not matched to a gene. The entire variable domain, with the rest obtained from reference TRBV19 and TRBJ2-2, is as follows: DGGITQSPKYLFRKEGQNVTLSCEQNLNHDAMYWYRQDPGQGLRLIYYSQIVNDFQKGDIAEGYSVSREKKESFPLTVTSAQKNPTAFYLCASTSQGTGNTGELFFGEGSRLTVL.

The chain links TRBV25-1 to TRBJ2-1, with 8 bases fitting TRBD2. This CDR3 is built from 15 residues. J lost 0 bases, V lost 7 bases, and 5 bases had no gene match. CDR1 is MGHDK, CDR2 SYGVNS, per germline. CDR3 nucleotide sequence: TGTGCCAGCACCAAAAGCGGGAGCTCCTACAATGAGCAGTTCTTC. This codes for CASTKSGSSYNEQFF.

The chain links TRBV6-5 to TRBJ1-1; weak D call: TRBD1 (5 bases). The germline V gene encodes CDR1 MNHEY and CDR2 SVGAGI. There are 15 residues in the CDR3. Trimming took 6 bases from V and 5 from J, leaving 19 bases between them. CDR3 sequence reads: CASSTKGRRGTEAFF. The CDR3 bases are TGTGCCAGCAGCACTAAGGGACGCCGGGGGACTGAAGCTTTCTTT.

This clone appeared once. The rearrangement links TRBV20-1 to TRBJ1-3; D gene uncertain. CDR3 size: 11 residues. Germline CDR1 and CDR2: DFQATT and SNEGSKA (reference sequence). Trimming removed 6 bases from V and 4 bases from J, with 7 bases in between. This CDR3 reads CSAPMGNTIYF. The CDR3, as DNA: TGCAGTGCCCCAATGGGAAACACCATATATTTT.

This chain connects TRBV14 to TRBJ2-2, with D hard to call. CDR3 length equals 12 residues. Trimming removed 4 bases at V and 7 bases at J, with 7 bases between. Looked up from germline, CDR1 is SGHDN and CDR2 is FVKESK. The CDR3 is CASSPPSGELFF. The CDR3 nucleotides read TGTGCCAGCAGCCCGCCTAGCGGGGAGCTGTTTTTT.

This chain joins TRBV6-5 and TRBJ2-7; TRBD1 aligns across 7 bases. The CDR3 runs 15 residues. J was trimmed by 7 bases and V by 6 bases; bases with no gene match: 15. Germline-derived CDR1 and CDR2 are MNHEY and SVGAGI. CDR3: CASRGTGSQGVEQYF. Written as DNA, the CDR3 is TGTGCCAGCAGGGGTACAGGGTCCCAGGGGGTTGAGCAGTACTTC.

The chain combines TRBV7-9 with TRBJ2-3; 11 bases match TRBD2. Germline CDR1 SEHNR, CDR2 FQNEAQ (reference sequence). The CDR3 covers 14 residues. Losses at the gene ends were 5 bases for V and 3 bases for J; bases not matched to a gene: 1. Here the CDR3 DNA reads TGTGCCAGCAGCGCTAGCGGGAGGACAGATACGCAGTATTTT. This translates into CASSASGRTDTQYF.